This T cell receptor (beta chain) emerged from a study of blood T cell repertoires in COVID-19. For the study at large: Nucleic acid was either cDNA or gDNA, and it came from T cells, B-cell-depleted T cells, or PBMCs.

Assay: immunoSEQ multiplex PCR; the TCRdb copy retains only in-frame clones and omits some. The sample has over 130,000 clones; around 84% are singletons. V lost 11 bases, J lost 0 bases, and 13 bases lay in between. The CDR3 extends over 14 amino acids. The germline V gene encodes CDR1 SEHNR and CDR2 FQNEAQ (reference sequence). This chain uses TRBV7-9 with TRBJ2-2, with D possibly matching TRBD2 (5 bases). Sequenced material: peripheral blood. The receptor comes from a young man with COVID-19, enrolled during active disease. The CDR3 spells CAGRGSANTGELFF. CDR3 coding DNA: TGTGCCGGAAGAGGGAGCGCGAACACCGGGGAGCTGTTTTTT.